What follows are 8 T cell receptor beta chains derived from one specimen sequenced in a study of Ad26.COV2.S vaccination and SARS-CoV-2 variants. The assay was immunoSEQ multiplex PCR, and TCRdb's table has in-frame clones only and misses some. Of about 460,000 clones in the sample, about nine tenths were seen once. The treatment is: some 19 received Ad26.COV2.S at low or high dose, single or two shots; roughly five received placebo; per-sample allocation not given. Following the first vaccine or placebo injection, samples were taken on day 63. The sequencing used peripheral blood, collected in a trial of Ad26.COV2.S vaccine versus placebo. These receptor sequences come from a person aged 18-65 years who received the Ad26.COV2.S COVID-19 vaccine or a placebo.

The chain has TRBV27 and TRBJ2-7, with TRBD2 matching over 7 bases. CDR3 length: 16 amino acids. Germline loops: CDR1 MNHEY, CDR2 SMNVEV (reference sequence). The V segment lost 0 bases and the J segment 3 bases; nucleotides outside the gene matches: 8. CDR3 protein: CASSLSIREALYEQYF. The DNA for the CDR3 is TGTGCCAGCAGTTTATCGATTCGGGAGGCTCTCTACGAGCAGTACTTC.

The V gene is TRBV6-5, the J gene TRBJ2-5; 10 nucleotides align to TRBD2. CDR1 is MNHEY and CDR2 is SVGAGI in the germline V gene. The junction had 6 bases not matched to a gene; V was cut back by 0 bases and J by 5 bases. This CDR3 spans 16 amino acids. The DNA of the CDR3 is TGTGCCAGCAGTTACTCGGGCCTAGCGGGGGCTGAGACCCAGTACTTC. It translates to CASSYSGLAGAETQYF.

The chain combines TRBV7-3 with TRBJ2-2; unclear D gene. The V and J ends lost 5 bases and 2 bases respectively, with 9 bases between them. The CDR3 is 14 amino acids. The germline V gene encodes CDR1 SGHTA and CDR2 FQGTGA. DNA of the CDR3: TGTGCCAGCAGCCCCCATACTAACACCGGGGAGCTGTTTTTT. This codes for CASSPHTNTGELFF.

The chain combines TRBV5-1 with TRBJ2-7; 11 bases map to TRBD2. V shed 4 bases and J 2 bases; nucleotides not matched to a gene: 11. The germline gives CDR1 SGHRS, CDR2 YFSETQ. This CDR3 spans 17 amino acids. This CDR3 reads CASSGPSGGREPYEQYF. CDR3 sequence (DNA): TGCGCCAGCAGCGGTCCTAGCGGGGGGCGCGAACCCTACGAGCAGTACTTC.

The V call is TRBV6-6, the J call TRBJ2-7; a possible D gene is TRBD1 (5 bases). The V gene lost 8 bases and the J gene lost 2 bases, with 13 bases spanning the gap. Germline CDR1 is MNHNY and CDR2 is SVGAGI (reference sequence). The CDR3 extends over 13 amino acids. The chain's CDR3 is CASDPGPPYEQYF. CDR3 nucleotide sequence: TGTGCCAGCGACCCAGGGCCTCCCTACGAGCAGTACTTC.

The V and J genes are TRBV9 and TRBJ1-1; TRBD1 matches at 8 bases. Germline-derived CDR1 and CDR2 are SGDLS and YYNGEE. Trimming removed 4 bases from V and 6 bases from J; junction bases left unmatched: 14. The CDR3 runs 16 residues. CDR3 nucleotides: TGTGCCAGCAGCCCAGAGGACAGGGCGGTGTACGCTGAAGCTTTCTTT. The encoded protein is CASSPEDRAVYAEAFF.

Here the CDR3 reads CASSVGLAGAHRGETQYF. CDR3 sequence (DNA): TGTGCCAGCAGCGTAGGACTAGCGGGGGCCCACCGGGGAGAGACCCAGTACTTC. The rearrangement links TRBV9 to TRBJ2-5; TRBD2 matches 12 bases. This CDR3 comprises 18 residues. Trimming cost V 0 bases and J 4 bases; bases outside gene matches: 10. In germline, CDR1 is SGDLS, CDR2 YYNGEE.

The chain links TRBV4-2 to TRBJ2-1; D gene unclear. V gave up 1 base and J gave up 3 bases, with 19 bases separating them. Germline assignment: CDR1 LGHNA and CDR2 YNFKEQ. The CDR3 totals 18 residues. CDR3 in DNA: TGTGCCAGCAGCCAAGGAGGATCGCGCACATCTTTCTACAATGAGCAGTTCTTC. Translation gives CASSQGGSRTSFYNEQFF.